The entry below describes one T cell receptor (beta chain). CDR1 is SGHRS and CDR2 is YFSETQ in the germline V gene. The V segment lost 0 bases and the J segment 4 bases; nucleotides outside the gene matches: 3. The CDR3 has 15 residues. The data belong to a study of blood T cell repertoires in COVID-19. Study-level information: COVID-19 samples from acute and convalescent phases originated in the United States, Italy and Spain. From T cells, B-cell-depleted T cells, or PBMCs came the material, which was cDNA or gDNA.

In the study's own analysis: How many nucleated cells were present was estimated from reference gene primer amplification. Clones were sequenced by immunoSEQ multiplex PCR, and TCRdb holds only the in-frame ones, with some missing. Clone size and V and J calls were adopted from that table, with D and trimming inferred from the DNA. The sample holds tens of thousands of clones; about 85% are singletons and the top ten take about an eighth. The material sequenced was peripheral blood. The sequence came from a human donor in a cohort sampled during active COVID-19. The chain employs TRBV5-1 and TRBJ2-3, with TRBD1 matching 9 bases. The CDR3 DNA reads TGCGCCAGCAGCTTGGAAGGACAGGGGCCAGATACGCAGTATTTT. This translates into CASSLEGQGPDTQYF.